This T cell receptor (beta chain) was identified during a study of blood T cell repertoires in COVID-19. Looking at the study overall: Donors in the United States, Italy and Spain gave samples during acute or convalescent COVID-19. Nucleic acid was either cDNA or gDNA, and it came from T cells, B-cell-depleted T cells, or PBMCs.

The authors' processing: Reference gene primer amplification gave estimated nucleated cell counts. The assay was immunoSEQ multiplex PCR, and TCRdb's table has in-frame clones only and misses some. V and J calls and clone size are those listed in that table; D and trimming were worked out from the DNA. The table lists 150,000 or so clones, 84% of them singletons. V lost 5 bases to trimming and J lost 4 bases, with 21 bases between them. This CDR3 comprises 16 residues. The germline CDR1 and CDR2 sequences are SGHDT and YYEEEE. This clone was seen at least ten times. Sequenced material: peripheral blood. J is TRBJ1-1 and V is TRBV5-6; weak D call: TRBD1 (6 bases). This receptor was taken from a middle-aged man who had recovered from COVID-19. CDR3 sequence: CASRTTGGLMGTEAFF. CDR3 nucleotides: TGTGCCAGCAGGACGACAGGTGGGTTGATGGGCACTGAAGCTTTCTTT.